This is a list of T cell receptor beta chains from one sample in a study of blood T cell repertoires in COVID-19. TCRdb's table, derived via immunoSEQ multiplex PCR, lists solely in-frame clones and lacks some. This table holds roughly 230,000 clones, approximately 81% found once. Sequencing was performed on peripheral blood. These receptors were obtained from a woman older than 75 with acute or convalescent COVID-19. CDR3s include the opening cysteine and the closing phenylalanine or tryptophan. Each record gives: V gene, clone size, D gene, J gene, CDR3 DNA, CDR3 protein. A D gene is named only where the DNA matches it firmly. Rows may omit the clone size; those that give it use once, few, many or a size class.

TRBV5-1,-,-,TRBJ2-7,TGCGCCAGCAGCTTTTCACAGGACTACGAGCAGTACTTC,CASSFSQDYEQYF
TRBV5-1,once,TRBD1,TRBJ2-5,TGCGCCAGCAGCTTGGGAGTCAGGGGGCAAGAGACCCAGTACTTC,CASSLGVRGQETQYF
TRBV7-8,-,TRBD1,TRBJ1-4,TGTGCCAGCAGGTCCGGGACAGGGGGTGAAAAACTGTTTTTT,CASRSGTGGEKLFF
TRBV4-1,-,TRBD1,TRBJ2-3,TGCGCCAGCAGCCGTCTTACCGGGACAGGGACCACAGATACGCAGTATTTT,CASSRLTGTGTTDTQYF
TRBV2,-,-,TRBJ1-2,TGTGCCAGCAGTGGGCAGGATATATATGGCTACACCTTC,CASSGQDIYGYTF
TRBV12-3/TRBV12-4,-,-,TRBJ2-1,TGTGCCAGCAGTTTTAGTGCGTACTATGAGCAGTTCTTC,CASSFSAYYEQFF
TRBV5-1,-,-,TRBJ2-1,TGCGCCAGCAGCGGGCTTGCGTACAATGAGCAGTTCTTC,CASSGLAYNEQFF
TRBV6-2/TRBV6-3,-,-,TRBJ2-2,TGTGCCAGCAGTTACGAGGGGGCCGGGGAGCTGTTTTTT,CASSYEGAGELFF
TRBV7-8,-,-,TRBJ2-7,TGTGCCAGCAGCTTAGATGTGCGAAACCACGAGCAGTACTTC,CASSLDVRNHEQYF
TRBV4-2,-,-,TRBJ1-4,TGTGCCAGCAGCCAATCTGGGCCCACTAATGAAAAACTGTTTTTT,CASSQSGPTNEKLFF
TRBV7-9,-,TRBD1,TRBJ1-5,TGTGCCAGCAGCCTTACGGACAGGGCGTACCAGCCCCAGCATTTT,CASSLTDRAYQPQHF